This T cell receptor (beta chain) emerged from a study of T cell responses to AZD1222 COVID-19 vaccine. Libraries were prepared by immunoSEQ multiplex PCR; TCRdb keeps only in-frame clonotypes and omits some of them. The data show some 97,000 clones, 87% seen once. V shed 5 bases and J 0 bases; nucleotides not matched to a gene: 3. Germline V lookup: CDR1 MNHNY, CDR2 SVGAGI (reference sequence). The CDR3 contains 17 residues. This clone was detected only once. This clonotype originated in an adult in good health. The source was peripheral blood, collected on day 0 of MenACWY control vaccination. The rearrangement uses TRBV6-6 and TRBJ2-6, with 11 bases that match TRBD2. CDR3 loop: CASSPLAGGSGANVLTF. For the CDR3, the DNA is TGTGCCAGCAGTCCTCTAGCGGGGGGCTCTGGGGCCAACGTCCTGACTTTC.